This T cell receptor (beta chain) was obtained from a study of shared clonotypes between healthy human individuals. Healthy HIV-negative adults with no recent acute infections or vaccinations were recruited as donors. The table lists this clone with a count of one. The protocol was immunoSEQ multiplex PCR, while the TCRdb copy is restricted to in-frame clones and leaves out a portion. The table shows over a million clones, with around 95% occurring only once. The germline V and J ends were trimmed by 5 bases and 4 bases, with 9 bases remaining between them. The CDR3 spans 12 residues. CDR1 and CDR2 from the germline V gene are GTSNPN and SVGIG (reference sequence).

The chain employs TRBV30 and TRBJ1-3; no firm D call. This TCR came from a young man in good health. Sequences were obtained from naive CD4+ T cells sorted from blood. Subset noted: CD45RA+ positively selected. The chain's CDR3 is CAWGPGGNTIYF. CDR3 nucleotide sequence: TGTGCCTGGGGCCCGGGGGGAAACACCATATATTTT. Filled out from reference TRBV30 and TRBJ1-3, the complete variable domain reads SQTIHQWPATLVQPVGSPLSLECTVEGTSNPNLYWYRQAAGRGLQLLFYSVGIGQISSEVPQNLSASRPQDRQFILSSKKLLLSDSGFYLCAWGPGGNTIYFGEGSWLTVV.